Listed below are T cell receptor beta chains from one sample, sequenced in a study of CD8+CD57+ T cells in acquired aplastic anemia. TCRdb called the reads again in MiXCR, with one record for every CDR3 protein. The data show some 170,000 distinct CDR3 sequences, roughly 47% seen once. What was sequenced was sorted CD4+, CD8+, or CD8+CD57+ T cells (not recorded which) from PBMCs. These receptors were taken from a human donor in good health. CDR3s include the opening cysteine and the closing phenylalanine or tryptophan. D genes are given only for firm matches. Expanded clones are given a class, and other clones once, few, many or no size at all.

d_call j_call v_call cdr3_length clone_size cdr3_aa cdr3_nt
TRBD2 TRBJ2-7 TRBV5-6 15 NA CASSSPGLAGYEQYF TGTGCCAGCAGCTCTCCGGGACTAGCGGGATACGAGCAGTACTTC
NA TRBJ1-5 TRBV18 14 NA CASSPGYSNQPQHF TGTGCCAGCTCACCAGGGTATAGCAATCAGCCCCAGCATTTT
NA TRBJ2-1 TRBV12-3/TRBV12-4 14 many CASSLVTVNAEQFF TGTGCCAGCAGTTTGGTGACGGTGAATGCTGAGCAGTTCTTC
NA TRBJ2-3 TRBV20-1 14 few CSAGLESFTDTQYF TGCAGTGCAGGACTGGAATCCTTCACAGATACGCAGTATTTT
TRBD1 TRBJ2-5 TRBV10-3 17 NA CAISDPEGTGGVETQYF TGTGCCATCAGTGACCCCGAAGGGACAGGGGGAGTGGAGACCCAGTACTTC
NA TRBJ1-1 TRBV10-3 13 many CAIKKTGLGEAFF TGTGCCATCAAAAAAACGGGGTTGGGTGAAGCTTTCTTT
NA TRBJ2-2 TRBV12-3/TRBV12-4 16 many CASGGGRRADTGELFF TGTGCCAGCGGAGGGGGGCGGAGGGCGGACACCGGGGAGCTGTTTTTT
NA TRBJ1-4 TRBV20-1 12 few CSADRGNEKLFF TGCAGTGCCGACCGGGGAAATGAAAAACTGTTTTTT
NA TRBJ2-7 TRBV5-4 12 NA CASNSLGYEQYF TGTGCCAGCAACAGTTTAGGATACGAGCAGTACTTC
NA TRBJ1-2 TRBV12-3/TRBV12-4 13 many CASISTRGYGYTF TGTGCCAGCATCTCAACCAGGGGCTATGGCTACACCTTC
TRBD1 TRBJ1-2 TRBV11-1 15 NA CASTLDRGNYDGYTF TGTGCCAGCACCCTGGACAGGGGCAATTATGATGGCTACACCTTC
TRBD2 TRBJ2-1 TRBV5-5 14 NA CASSRLAGGSEQFF TGTGCCAGCAGTCGACTAGCGGGAGGATCCGAGCAGTTCTTC
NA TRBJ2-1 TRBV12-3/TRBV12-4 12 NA CASSITGTEQFF TGTGCCAGCAGTATTACCGGGACCGAGCAGTTCTTC
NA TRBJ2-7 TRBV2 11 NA CASRRQSEQYF TGTGCCAGCAGGAGGCAGAGCGAGCAGTACTTC
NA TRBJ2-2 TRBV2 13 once CASRSWGPGELFF TGTGCCAGCAGATCTTGGGGACCCGGGGAGCTGTTTTTT
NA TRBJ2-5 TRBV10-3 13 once CASSPNPRETQYF TGTGCCAGCAGTCCGAACCCACGAGAGACCCAGTACTTC
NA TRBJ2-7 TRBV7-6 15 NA CASSLAVQASYEQYF TGTGCCAGCAGCTTAGCGGTCCAGGCCTCCTACGAGCAGTACTTC
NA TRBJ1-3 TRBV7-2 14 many CASSPGSSGNTIYF TGTGCCAGCAGTCCCGGGAGCTCTGGAAACACCATATATTTT
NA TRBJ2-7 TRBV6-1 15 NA CASSERGDSSYEQYF TGTGCCAGCAGTGAAAGGGGGGATAGCTCCTACGAGCAGTACTTC
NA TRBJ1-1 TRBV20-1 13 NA CSARVPGRAEAFF TGCAGTGCTAGAGTTCCCGGGAGGGCTGAAGCTTTCTTT
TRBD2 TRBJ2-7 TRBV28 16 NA CASRRWGLAATYEQYF TGTGCCAGCAGGCGCTGGGGACTAGCGGCGACCTACGAGCAGTACTTC
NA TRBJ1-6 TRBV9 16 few CASSVDLGTGNSPLHF TGTGCCAGCAGCGTGGACCTCGGAACAGGTAATTCACCCCTCCACTTT
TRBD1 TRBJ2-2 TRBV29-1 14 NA CSAGQGASTGELFF TGCAGCGCCGGACAGGGGGCATCCACCGGGGAGCTGTTTTTT
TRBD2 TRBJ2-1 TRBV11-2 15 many CASSLVGGAYNEQFF TGTGCCAGCAGCTTAGTCGGGGGGGCGTACAATGAGCAGTTCTTC
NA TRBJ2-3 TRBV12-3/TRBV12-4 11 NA CASGATDTQYF TGTGCCAGCGGGGCCACAGATACGCAGTATTTT
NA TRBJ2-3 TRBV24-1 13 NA CATSEGSYWAQYF TGTGCCACCAGTGAAGGCTCCTATTGGGCGCAGTATTTT
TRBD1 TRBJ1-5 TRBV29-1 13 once CSVAGTGDQPQHF TGCAGCGTGGCCGGGACAGGGGATCAGCCCCAGCATTTT
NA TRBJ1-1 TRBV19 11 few CASRQNTEAFF TGTGCCAGTAGACAAAACACTGAAGCTTTCTTT